These 28 T cell receptor beta chains were sequenced from one sample in a study of yellow fever vaccine responses in identical twins. TCRdb reprocessed the RT-PCR reads with MiXCR, giving one entry per CDR3 protein. Altogether under 30,000 distinct CDR3 sequences are present, 60% to 80% being singletons, with the ten largest covering under 5.5%. The material sequenced was T cells from blood (PBMCs), unsorted or a sorted subset (not recorded which), taken before or after yellow fever vaccination (not recorded which). The receptors stem from a woman under 30 who received the yellow fever vaccine.

J is TRBJ2-5 and V is TRBV4-2, with D maybe TRBD2 (7 bases). CDR1 is LGHNA and CDR2 is YNFKEQ in the germline V gene. V lost 1 base, J lost 5 bases, and 20 bases lay in between. CDR3 length: 17 residues. The CDR3 bases are TGTGCCAGCAGCCAAGTTGTGGCAGCGGGGACATTGGAGACCCAGTACTTC. Protein: CASSQVVAAGTLETQYF.

The V call is TRBV11-3, the J call TRBJ2-1, with TRBD1 identical over 7 bases. J was trimmed by 5 bases and V by 7 bases; bases with no gene match: 8. The CDR3 spans 14 residues. Per the germline V gene, CDR1 is SGHNT and CDR2 is YENEEA. The chain's CDR3 is CASTSTGPDNEQFF. For the CDR3, the DNA is TGTGCCAGCACCTCGACAGGGCCCGACAATGAGCAGTTCTTC.

V is TRBV4-1 and J is TRBJ2-1; maybe TRBD2 (6 bases). V was trimmed by 1 base and J by 9 bases, leaving 16 bases between them. This CDR3 has 15 residues. The germline V gene has CDR1 MGHRA and CDR2 YSYEKL. CDR3 nucleotide sequence: TGCGCCAGCAGCCAAGTCGGGGAGGTGAGCGTTGAGCAGTTCTTC. It encodes CASSQVGEVSVEQFF.

This clonotype was recorded a few times. This chain joins TRBV5-1 and TRBJ2-7; no clear D. The CDR3 extends over 14 amino acids. The V gene lost 0 bases and the J gene lost 4 bases, with 11 bases spanning the gap. Germline CDR1 and CDR2: SGHRS and YFSETQ. The CDR3 bases are TGCGCCAGCAGCTTGGAGTTCGAGCTGTACGAGCAGTACTTC. It encodes CASSLEFELYEQYF.

The chain combines TRBV25-1 with TRBJ1-2, with TRBD1 matching 8 bases. CDR1 is MGHDK and CDR2 is SYGVNS in the germline V gene. The CDR3 loop spans 12 amino acids. The V gene end was trimmed by 6 bases and the J gene end by 6 bases; junction bases not matched to a gene: 3. The CDR3 reads CASREQGDGYTF. CDR3 DNA: TGTGCCAGCAGGGAACAGGGGGATGGCTACACCTTC.

The DNA of the CDR3 is TGCGCCAGCAGCCCTCAGGGGAGCTCCTACAATGAGCAGTTCTTC. Residues: CASSPQGSSYNEQFF. The chain joins TRBV4-1 to TRBJ2-1; possibly TRBD1 for D (6 bases). V lost 4 bases, J lost 0 bases, and 10 bases lay in between. Per the germline V gene, CDR1 is MGHRA and CDR2 is YSYEKL. The CDR3 covers 15 residues.

The chain employs TRBV20-1 and TRBJ2-3, with 15 bases that match TRBD2. With 5 bases clipped from V and 5 bases from J, the junction kept 2 bases outside the gene matches. CDR3 length: 14 residues. CDR1 DFQATT and CDR2 SNEGSKA come from the germline V gene (reference sequence). CDR3 sequence: CSAGLAGGLDTQYF. The CDR3 region has the DNA TGCAGTGCTGGACTAGCGGGAGGGTTAGATACGCAGTATTTT.

This sequence joins TRBV9 and TRBJ2-1; 7 bases align to TRBD2. Germline CDR1 reads SGDLS; CDR2 reads YYNGEE. J lost 8 bases, V lost 2 bases, and 13 bases had no gene match. The CDR3 totals 16 residues. CDR3 in DNA: TGTGCCAGCAGCGTCTCTCTAGCGGTTGATAGGGATGAGCAGTTCTTC. Translation: CASSVSLAVDRDEQFF.

This sequence joins TRBV7-8 and TRBJ2-3; the D gene is possibly TRBD2 (5 bases). The CDR3 runs 16 residues. Germline CDR1 and CDR2: SGHVS and FQNEAQ. Trimming pared 2 bases from V and 0 bases from J, leaving 12 bases between. This CDR3 is CASSLLLSGSTDTQYF. DNA of the CDR3: TGTGCCAGCAGCTTACTGCTATCGGGGAGCACAGATACGCAGTATTTT.

V is TRBV5-1 and J is TRBJ2-6; 10 positions agree with TRBD1. The trim removed 4 bases at V and 0 bases at J, leaving 7 bases unmatched. Germline V gene lookup returns CDR1 SGHRS and CDR2 YFSETQ. CDR3 length: 18 residues. CDR3 in amino acids: CASSEGQGYLSGANVLTF. CDR3 bases: TGCGCCAGCAGCGAGGGACAGGGGTACCTCTCTGGGGCCAACGTCCTGACTTTC.

The chain has TRBV6-1 and TRBJ2-7, with D uncertain. The CDR3 runs to 15 residues. The V gene's germline CDR1 is MNHNS and CDR2 SASEGT. The CDR3 coding sequence is TGTGCCCGCAGGTCTTTTATATTCCGGTCCTACGAGCAGTACGTC. Translating it yields CARRSFIFRSYEQYV.

The chain is built from TRBV5-5 and TRBJ1-1, with D unclear. V lost 1 base and J lost 7, with 8 bases in between. There are 12 residues in the CDR3. CDR1 is SGHKS and CDR2 is YYEKEE in the germline V gene (reference sequence). The CDR3 reads CASSLMGDEAFF. DNA of the CDR3: TGTGCCAGCAGCTTGATGGGTGATGAAGCTTTCTTT.

This clonotype was detected only once. This rearrangement joins TRBV27 to TRBJ2-7, with TRBD2 matching 8 bases. J lost 6 bases, V lost 6 bases, and 10 bases had no gene match. Germline-derived CDR1 and CDR2 are MNHEY and SMNVEV (reference sequence). The CDR3 sequence is 14 residues long. The CDR3 region is CASRISGGQGEQYF. DNA of the CDR3: TGTGCCAGCAGAATATCGGGAGGGCAGGGCGAGCAGTACTTC.

The rearrangement links TRBV29-1 to TRBJ2-7, with TRBD2 as a possible D gene (6 bases). The CDR3 is made up of 13 amino acids. The germline gives CDR1 SQVTM, CDR2 ANQGSEA. V lost 3 bases, J lost 6 bases, and 15 bases lay in between. In nucleotides, the CDR3 is TGCAGCGTTGATGGGCGGGATACCGGCGAGCAGTACTTC. Translation: CSVDGRDTGEQYF.

This chain uses TRBV29-1 with TRBJ2-1, with 7 bases matching TRBD1. Per germline, CDR1 SQVTM and CDR2 ANQGSEA. CDR3 size: 13 residues. V was pared by 6 bases and J by 2 bases, with 4 bases of the junction left unmatched. The CDR3 bases are TGCAGCGTACTAGGGGGCCCCTACAATGAGCAGTTCTTC. Its protein product is CSVLGGPYNEQFF.

V and J are TRBV29-1 and TRBJ2-7, with 9 nucleotides matching TRBD1. This CDR3 spans 14 amino acids. Looked up from germline, CDR1 is SQVTM and CDR2 is ANQGSEA. Unmatched junction bases numbered 9, after V lost 4 bases and J lost 5 bases. The CDR3 DNA reads TGCAGCGTTGTTCCGGGACAGGGCAACAACGAGCAGTACTTC. Translating gives CSVVPGQGNNEQYF.

This clonotype came up once. V and J are TRBV10-3 and TRBJ2-1; a weak D match, TRBD2 (7 bases). Germline assignment: CDR1 ENHRY and CDR2 SYGVKD. The CDR3 covers 15 residues. Trimming removed 3 bases at V and 7 bases at J, with 16 bases between. This chain's CDR3 is CAISDEGGLHNEQFF. CDR3 sequence (DNA): TGTGCCATCAGTGATGAGGGGGGGCTTCATAATGAGCAGTTCTTC.

The chain combines TRBV2 with TRBJ2-3; D may be TRBD2 (5 bases). V was clipped by 3 bases and J by 8 bases, with 15 bases between them. Germline V CDR1 and CDR2: SNHLY, FYNNEI. This CDR3 has 14 residues. As DNA, the CDR3 is TGTGCCAGCAGTGACGTTTCCGGGGTGGGTACGCAGTATTTT. Translation: CASSDVSGVGTQYF.

V and J are TRBV11-1 and TRBJ2-5, with D perhaps TRBD2 (6 bases). This CDR3 contains 13 residues. CDR1 is SGHAT and CDR2 is FQDESV in the germline V gene (reference sequence). The V gene lost 5 bases and the J gene lost 3 bases, with 10 bases spanning the gap. Written as DNA, the CDR3 is TGTGCCAGCAGCCTAATAGCGGAAGAGACCCAGTACTTC. Its translation: CASSLIAEETQYF.

The V gene is TRBV11-1, the J gene TRBJ1-5, with no clear D. CDR1 and CDR2 from the germline V gene are SGHAT and FQDESV (reference sequence). This CDR3 region has 12 residues. The germline V and J ends were trimmed by 5 bases and 9 bases, with 11 bases remaining between them. CDR3 coding DNA: TGTGCCAGCAGCACAGAGGTTGGGCCCCAGCATTTT. Amino acids: CASSTEVGPQHF.

The V gene is TRBV2, the J gene TRBJ2-2; 8 positions agree with TRBD2. CDR3 length: 15 residues. The J segment lost 4 bases and the V segment lost 5 bases, leaving 6 bases of the junction unmatched. Germline CDR1 and CDR2: SNHLY and FYNNEI. The CDR3 nucleotides are TGTGCCAGCAGTCCAAGCGGGAGAGGCACCGGGGAGCTGTTTTTT. Amino acid sequence: CASSPSGRGTGELFF.

V is TRBV11-1 and J is TRBJ2-3; TRBD2 matches at 8 bases. J was trimmed by 0 bases and V by 1 base; bases with no gene match: 3. The length of the CDR3 is 16 residues. Looked up from germline, CDR1 is SGHAT and CDR2 is FQDESV (reference sequence). CDR3 in amino acids: CASSLGASGSTDTQYF. CDR3 bases: TGTGCCAGCAGCTTAGGGGCTAGCGGGAGCACAGATACGCAGTATTTT.

V usage is TRBV27 and J usage is TRBJ2-2; D perhaps matches TRBD2 (5 bases). The CDR3 spans 14 residues. Trimming took 5 bases from V and 0 from J, leaving 7 bases between them. From germline, CDR1 is MNHEY and CDR2 SMNVEV (reference sequence). Written as DNA, the CDR3 is TGTGCCAGCAGTGCCGGGGCGAACACCGGGGAGCTGTTTTTT. Translation: CASSAGANTGELFF.

This chain links TRBV13 with TRBJ2-3, with D unresolved. The ends were cut back, 10 bases at V and 4 bases at J, with 18 bases in the middle. The CDR3 is 14 residues long. Germline CDR1 PRHDT, CDR2 FYEKMQ (reference sequence). The CDR3 nucleotides read TGTGCCACCACCTTTAAGAATCCCCCAGATACGCAGTATTTT. Amino acids: CATTFKNPPDTQYF.

This chain uses TRBV15 with TRBJ1-2; 8 positions match TRBD1. This CDR3 has 15 residues. CDR1 and CDR2 (germline): LNHNV, YYDKDF (reference sequence). V lost 0 bases to trimming and J lost 3 bases; unmatched junction nucleotides: 3. The CDR3 DNA reads TGTGCCACCAGCAGAGACAGGGGGCAAGACTATGGCTACACCTTC. As protein: CATSRDRGQDYGYTF.

This chain connects TRBV28 to TRBJ2-6; 7 bases align to TRBD1. The length of the CDR3 is 17 residues. V gave up 2 bases and J gave up 0 bases; unmatched junction bases: 4. CDR1 is MDHEN and CDR2 is SYDVKM in the germline V gene. The CDR3 sequence is CASSLEGAGSGANVLTF. For the CDR3, the DNA is TGTGCCAGCAGTTTAGAGGGGGCTGGCTCTGGGGCCAACGTCCTGACTTTC.

V usage is TRBV7-9 and J usage is TRBJ2-2; D possibly corresponds to TRBD1 (6 bases). V was clipped by 5 bases and J by 5 bases, with 12 bases between them. The CDR3 extends over 14 amino acids. Germline CDR1 SEHNR, CDR2 FQNEAQ (reference sequence). CDR3 amino acids: CASSPPQGTGELFF. The CDR3 DNA sequence: TGTGCCAGCAGCCCCCCCCAGGGGACCGGGGAGCTGTTTTTT.

The chain couples TRBV20-1 to TRBJ2-1; 8 nucleotides match TRBD1. This CDR3 is 15 amino acids long. With 1 base clipped from V and 6 bases from J, the junction kept 8 bases outside the gene matches. The germline V gene has CDR1 DFQATT and CDR2 SNEGSKA (reference sequence). The CDR3 nucleotides are TGCAGTGCTAGAGGTGCAGGACAGGGTATCAATGAGCAGTTCTTC. It translates to CSARGAGQGINEQFF.